A single sample is the source of the 20 T cell receptor beta chains below, sequenced in a study of blood T cell repertoires in COVID-19. Clones were sequenced by immunoSEQ multiplex PCR, and TCRdb holds only the in-frame ones, with some missing. The sample lists about 150,000 clones; roughly 84% were seen once. The specimen was peripheral blood. Receptors originate from a human donor in a cohort sampled during active COVID-19.

The chain has TRBV6-6 and TRBJ2-7, with TRBD1 matching 10 bases. J lost 3 bases, V lost 6 bases, and 8 bases had no gene match. This CDR3 is built from 15 residues. Germline CDR1 and CDR2: MNHNY and SVGAGI (reference sequence). CDR3 in DNA: TGTGCCAGCAGCCCCGACCGGGACAGGGGCTACGAGCAGTACTTC. This sequence encodes CASSPDRDRGYEQYF.

The V call is TRBV7-2, the J call TRBJ2-3, with D perhaps TRBD2 (5 bases). Per germline, CDR1 SGHTA and CDR2 FQGNSA. V lost 1 base to trimming and J lost 0 bases, with 8 bases between them. This CDR3 has 15 residues. CDR3 bases: TGTGCCAGCAGCTTAGGAGGGTTTAGCACAGATACGCAGTATTTT. Translating it yields CASSLGGFSTDTQYF.

This clone occurred once. This chain connects TRBV21-1 to TRBJ1-1. TRBV21-1 is recorded as a pseudogene. The length of the CDR3 is 14 residues. This CDR3 is CASTLREWHTEAFF. CDR3 coding DNA: TGTGCCAGCACCCTACGGGAGTGGCACACTGAAGCTTTCTTT.

The chain recombines TRBV4-1 with TRBJ2-5; 10 nucleotides match TRBD2. The CDR3 has 19 residues. Germline V gene sequence: CDR1 MGHRA, CDR2 YSYEKL. V lost 1 base, J lost 1 base, and 12 bases stayed unmatched. The CDR3 here is CASSQGPGLAGAIQETQYF. The DNA for the CDR3 is TGCGCCAGCAGCCAAGGGCCGGGGCTAGCGGGGGCCATCCAAGAGACCCAGTACTTC.

The chain is built from TRBV18 and TRBJ2-7; 9 bases agree with TRBD2. Germline CDR1 reads KGHSH; CDR2 reads LQKENI. This CDR3 has 18 amino acids. V gave up 0 bases and J gave up 0 bases; unmatched junction bases: 9. CDR3 amino acids: CASSPPSSGAKSSYEQYF. DNA of the CDR3: TGTGCCAGCTCACCACCGTCTAGCGGGGCCAAGAGCTCCTACGAGCAGTACTTC.

This chain connects TRBV4-1 to TRBJ2-5; unclear D gene. V lost 2 bases to trimming and J lost 1 base, with 14 bases between them. This CDR3 region has 16 residues. Germline-derived CDR1 and CDR2 are MGHRA and YSYEKL. For the CDR3, the DNA is TGCGCCAGCAGCCAAAGTCCATTCCAGGCCCAAGAGACCCAGTACTTC. Encoded protein: CASSQSPFQAQETQYF.

This clone has just a few counts. V gene TRBV11-2 combines with J gene TRBJ2-1; D is possibly TRBD2 (5 bases). This CDR3 comprises 14 residues. Trimming removed 7 bases from V and 6 bases from J, with 16 bases in between. Germline V gene sequence: CDR1 SGHAT, CDR2 FQNNGV. The CDR3 protein is CASTWGVTSNEQFF. CDR3 sequence (DNA): TGTGCCAGCACCTGGGGAGTTACCAGCAATGAGCAGTTCTTC.

The V call is TRBV19, the J call TRBJ1-5, with no clear D. V was pared by 4 bases and J by 5 bases, with 15 bases between. CDR3 length: 15 amino acids. Germline CDR1 reads LNHDA; CDR2 reads SQIVND (reference sequence). The CDR3: CASSNGAATHQPQHF. In DNA form, the CDR3 reads TGTGCCAGTAGTAACGGAGCAGCCACTCATCAGCCCCAGCATTTT. The full variable domain, with the rest looked up from reference TRBV19 and TRBJ1-5, is DGGITQSPKYLFRKEGQNVTLSCEQNLNHDAMYWYRQDPGQGLRLIYYSQIVNDFQKGDIAEGYSVSREKKESFPLTVTSAQKNPTAFYLCASSNGAATHQPQHFGDGTRLSIL.

This clone appeared a single time. In DNA, the CDR3 is TGTGCCAGCAGCCCCGGACTAGCCGAAGACACCGGGGAGCTGTTTTTT. Encoded protein: CASSPGLAEDTGELFF. The chain recombines TRBV3-1 (or the pseudogene TRBV3-2) with TRBJ2-2; 8 bases match TRBD2. Per germline, CDR1 LGHDT and CDR2 YNNKEL (reference sequence). The CDR3 extends over 16 amino acids. V trimming: 4 bases; J trimming: 3 bases; junction bases outside the gene matches: 7.

The chain is built from TRBV25-1 and TRBJ2-1; D is perhaps TRBD1 (6 bases). V lost 3 bases to trimming and J lost 5 bases, with 14 bases between them. This CDR3 contains 15 residues. CDR1 and CDR2 from the germline V gene are MGHDK and SYGVNS. CDR3: CASSDPVQGNNEQFF. The CDR3, as DNA: TGTGCCAGCAGTGACCCAGTGCAGGGGAACAATGAGCAGTTCTTC.

The gene calls are TRBV5-1 and TRBJ2-7; possible D gene TRBD1, 6 bases. CDR3 length equals 13 residues. V lost 8 bases and J 1 base, leaving 13 bases between the germline ends. Germline V gene data show CDR1 as SGHRS and CDR2 as YFSETQ. The DNA of the CDR3 is TGCGCCAGTGGCGACAGGCTGTCCTACGAGCAGTACTTC. It translates to CASGDRLSYEQYF.

This clone appeared a few times. The rearrangement joins TRBV10-3 to TRBJ2-1, with 11 bases identical to TRBD2. The CDR3 totals 16 residues. Germline lookup yields CDR1 ENHRY and CDR2 SYGVKD. V was clipped by 3 bases and J by 4 bases; unmatched bases: 5. This chain's CDR3 is CAISDPLAGGYNEQFF. The CDR3 coding sequence is TGTGCCATCAGTGATCCCCTAGCGGGGGGATACAATGAGCAGTTCTTC.

This chain uses TRBV30 with TRBJ1-6, with 8 bases aligning to TRBD1. J lost 9 bases, V lost 3 bases, and 4 bases had no gene match. This CDR3 spans 13 amino acids. The germline V gene has CDR1 GTSNPN and CDR2 SVGIG (reference sequence). The CDR3 is CAWSGQGSSPLHF. The CDR3 bases are TGTGCCTGGAGCGGACAGGGAAGTTCACCCCTCCACTTT.

This chain joins TRBV28 and TRBJ2-3, with 14 bases identical to TRBD2. The J segment lost 6 bases and the V segment lost 4 bases, leaving 6 bases of the junction unmatched. This CDR3 comprises 16 residues. Germline values: CDR1 MDHEN, CDR2 SYDVKM. The CDR3 bases are TGTGCCAGCAGTTCTCCGGGACTAGCGGGAGTTGATACGCAGTATTTT. Encoded protein: CASSSPGLAGVDTQYF.

A few counts support this clone. The chain couples TRBV7-8 to TRBJ1-2, with 7 nucleotides matching TRBD1. Germline V gene data show CDR1 as SGHVS and CDR2 as FQNEAQ. Trimming removed 3 bases from V and 3 bases from J; junction bases left unmatched: 4. This CDR3 has 14 residues. The CDR3 DNA sequence: TGTGCCAGCAGCTTCGACAGGGTGGACTATGGCTACACCTTC. This gives the protein CASSFDRVDYGYTF.

The chain combines TRBV11-1 with TRBJ2-1; TRBD2 matches 11 bases. Germline CDR1 SGHAT, CDR2 FQDESV (reference sequence). The CDR3 consists of 17 residues. With V trimmed by 0 bases and J by 4 bases, 5 bases remained unmatched. The CDR3 coding sequence is TGTGCCAGCAGCTTAGCGCTGGGGACTAGCGGATACAATGAGCAGTTCTTC. It translates to CASSLALGTSGYNEQFF.

The CDR3 DNA reads TGTGCCAGCAGCCCCGGACAGGGGGCTATAACAGATACGCAGTATTTT. Its translation is CASSPGQGAITDTQYF. The chain uses TRBV5-8 and TRBJ2-3; 11 bases are a match to TRBD1. CDR1 and CDR2 from the germline V gene are SGHTS and YDEGEE. The J segment lost 3 bases and the V segment lost 4 bases, leaving 7 bases of the junction unmatched. The CDR3 length is 16 residues.

The chain has TRBV2 and TRBJ1-1; no reliable D call. Trimming shortened V by 0 bases and J by 10 bases, and 24 bases separated the two germline ends. Per germline, CDR1 SNHLY and CDR2 FYNNEI. The CDR3 loop spans 17 amino acids. In DNA form, the CDR3 reads TGTGCCAGCAGTGAAGCGCTTTTCGATGCTCGGAGTGGAGGAGCTTTCTTT. Translated, it gives CASSEALFDARSGGAFF.

The chain combines TRBV6-4 with TRBJ2-7, with D tentatively TRBD1 (5 bases). Per the germline V gene, CDR1 is MRHNA and CDR2 is SNTAGT. The CDR3 totals 13 residues. Trimming stripped 0 bases from V and 4 bases from J, with 7 bases between. CDR3 loop: CASSDSDMYEQYV. The CDR3 DNA is TGTGCCAGCAGTGACTCGGACATGTACGAGCAGTACGTC.

This clone is a singleton in its sample. The rearrangement links TRBV6-4 to TRBJ1-5; 11 positions agree with TRBD1. The CDR3 runs to 19 residues. The V gene's germline CDR1 is MRHNA and CDR2 SNTAGT. Germline trimming cut 0 bases from V and 4 bases from J; bases unmatched to any gene: 11. The DNA for the CDR3 is TGTGCCAGCAGTGACTCCCATCCAGTGGACAGGGGGCAGAATCAGCCCCAGCATTTT. As protein: CASSDSHPVDRGQNQPQHF.